This T cell receptor (beta chain) was documented in a study of OX40 agonist ivuxolimab in advanced cancers. Across the whole study: The dose-escalation cohort was about 87% male, with a mean age of around 60 years, ranging about 23 to 79. Partial responses were observed in three patients, of whom one had hepatocellular carcinoma and two had cutaneous melanoma.

The germline gives CDR1 SGHAT, CDR2 FQNNGV. Trimming took 3 bases from V and 0 from J; bases not matched to a gene: 8. This CDR3 is 17 amino acids long. Study conclusions and caveats: Relative to CD4+ cells, CD8+ T cells on average had more expanded clones.

In its sample, this clone was seen a few times. Its antigen is not known. Some clones are missing from TCRdb's copy, which holds only in-frame ones; the method was immunoSEQ multiplex PCR. The table records roughly 60,000 clones, about 88% of them present only once. Sequencing was performed on CD4+ or CD8+ T cells sorted from blood, taken in a trial of the OX40 agonist ivuxolimab. The sequence derives from an adult with an advanced solid tumor such as melanoma, head and neck, liver or kidney cancer. The chain combines TRBV11-2 with TRBJ2-7, with 10 bases aligning to TRBD1. CDR3 bases: TGTGCCAGCAGCTTGCGGTCGGGGGACAGGGGCTCCTACGAGCAGTACTTC. Translated, it gives CASSLRSGDRGSYEQYF.